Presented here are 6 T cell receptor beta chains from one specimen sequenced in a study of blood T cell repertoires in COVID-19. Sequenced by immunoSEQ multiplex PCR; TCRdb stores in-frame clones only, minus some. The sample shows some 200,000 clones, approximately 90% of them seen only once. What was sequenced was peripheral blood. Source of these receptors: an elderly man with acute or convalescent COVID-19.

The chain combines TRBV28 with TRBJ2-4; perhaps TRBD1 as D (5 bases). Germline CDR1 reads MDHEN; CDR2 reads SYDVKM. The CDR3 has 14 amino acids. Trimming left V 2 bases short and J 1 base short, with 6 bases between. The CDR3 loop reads CASSLAGAKNIQYF. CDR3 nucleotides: TGTGCCAGCAGTTTAGCAGGGGCCAAAAACATTCAGTACTTC.

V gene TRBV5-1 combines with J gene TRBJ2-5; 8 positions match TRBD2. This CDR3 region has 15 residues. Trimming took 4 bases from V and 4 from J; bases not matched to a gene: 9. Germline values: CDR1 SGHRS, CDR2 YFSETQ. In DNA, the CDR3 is TGCGCCAGCAGCCCGACTAGCGTCGGTAGAGAGACCCAGTACTTC. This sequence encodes CASSPTSVGRETQYF.

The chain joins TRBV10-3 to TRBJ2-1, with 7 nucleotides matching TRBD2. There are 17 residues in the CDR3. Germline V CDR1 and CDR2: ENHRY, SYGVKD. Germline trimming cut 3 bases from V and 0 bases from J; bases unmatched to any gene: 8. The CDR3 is CAISESKSGTSYNEQFF. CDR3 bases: TGTGCCATCAGTGAATCGAAGAGCGGGACCTCCTACAATGAGCAGTTCTTC.

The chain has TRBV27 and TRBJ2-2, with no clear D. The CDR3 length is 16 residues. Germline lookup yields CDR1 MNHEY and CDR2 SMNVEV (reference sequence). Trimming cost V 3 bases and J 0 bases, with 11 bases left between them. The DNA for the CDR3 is TGTGCCAGCAGTTTCCCGACAACCGCGAACACCGGGGAGCTGTTTTTT. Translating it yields CASSFPTTANTGELFF.

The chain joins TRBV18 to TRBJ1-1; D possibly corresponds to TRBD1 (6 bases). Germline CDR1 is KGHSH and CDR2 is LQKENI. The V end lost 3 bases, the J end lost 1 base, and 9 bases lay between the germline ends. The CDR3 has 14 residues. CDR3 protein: CASSPVRGNTEAFF. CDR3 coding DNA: TGTGCCAGCTCACCCGTCAGGGGGAACACTGAAGCTTTCTTT.

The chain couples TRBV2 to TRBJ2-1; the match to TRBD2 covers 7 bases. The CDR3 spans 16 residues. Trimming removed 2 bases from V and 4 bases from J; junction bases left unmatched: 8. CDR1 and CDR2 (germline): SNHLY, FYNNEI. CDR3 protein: CASSESGGEGYNEQFF. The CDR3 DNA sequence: TGTGCCAGCAGTGAATCGGGGGGAGAGGGGTACAATGAGCAGTTCTTC.